Listed here are 9 T cell receptor beta chains from one sample, sequenced in a study of control samples from healthy donors and cancer patients. TCRdb's copy holds only in-frame clones and misses some; the assay was immunoSEQ multiplex PCR. Of about 130,000 clones in the sample, roughly 92% were seen once. Sequenced input: blood. The source of these receptors is a man aged 18 to 30 in good health.

This chain joins TRBV28 and TRBJ1-1; possible D gene TRBD1, 5 bases. There are 13 residues in the CDR3. Trimming took 7 bases from V and 5 from J, leaving 14 bases between them. Germline values: CDR1 MDHEN, CDR2 SYDVKM. In DNA, the CDR3 is TGTGCCAGCAAGGGGATGGGGGGGACTGAAGCTTTCTTT. Protein sequence: CASKGMGGTEAFF.

V usage is TRBV7-6 and J usage is TRBJ2-3; 9 bases agree with TRBD2. This CDR3 has 17 residues. In germline, CDR1 is SGHVS, CDR2 FNYEAQ. J was trimmed by 5 bases and V by 7 bases; bases with no gene match: 16. CDR3 DNA sequence: TGTGCCAGCACCTCAGGAGGCGGGGGGGCGTATAAAGATACGCAGTATTTT. Its protein is CASTSGGGGAYKDTQYF.

This clone was seen once. The V gene is TRBV6-1, the J gene TRBJ2-7; D perhaps matches TRBD2 (6 bases). V lost 3 bases, J lost 2 bases, and 14 bases lay in between. Germline V gene sequence: CDR1 MNHNS, CDR2 SASEGT. There are 15 residues in the CDR3. DNA of the CDR3: TGTGCCAGCAGTGATTTAGCGGACCAGCCCTACGAGCAGTACTTC. Translating it yields CASSDLADQPYEQYF.

This chain uses TRBV6-5 with TRBJ2-3; 11 bases match TRBD2. CDR1 and CDR2 (germline): MNHEY, SVGAGI. Germline trimming cut 10 bases from V and 2 bases from J; bases unmatched to any gene: 5. The CDR3 totals 14 residues. This CDR3 is CAIGTSGSTDTQYF. CDR3 nucleotides: TGTGCCATAGGGACTAGCGGTTCCACAGATACGCAGTATTTT.

The chain combines TRBV9 with TRBJ2-7; tentatively, D is TRBD1 (5 bases). Germline V gene sequence: CDR1 SGDLS, CDR2 YYNGEE. The CDR3 consists of 14 residues. V gave up 4 bases and J gave up 5 bases, with 16 bases separating them. The CDR3 sequence: CASSPIGARDEQYF. In nucleotides, the CDR3 is TGTGCCAGCAGCCCCATTGGGGCCCGGGACGAGCAGTACTTC.

V is TRBV6-4 and J is TRBJ1-5; TRBD1 is a possible D gene (5 bases). Trimming shortened V by 6 bases and J by 5 bases, and 17 bases separated the two germline ends. Germline CDR1 reads MRHNA; CDR2 reads SNTAGT. The CDR3 length is 15 residues. CDR3 residues: CASRDNIAEHQPQHF. The CDR3 DNA follows: TGTGCCAGCAGGGACAACATAGCAGAGCATCAGCCCCAGCATTTT.

This clone has only one observation. This CDR3 is also generated by other DNA sequences in the sample. V is TRBV12-5 and J is TRBJ2-3, with D tentatively TRBD1 or TRBD2 (5 bases each). The CDR3 is made up of 14 amino acids. The germline CDR1 and CDR2 sequences are LGHNT and FRNRAP. Trimming stripped 1 base from V and 2 bases from J, with 7 bases between. The CDR3 protein is CASGLGGFTDTQYF. The CDR3 DNA is TGTGCTAGTGGTTTGGGGGGGTTCACAGATACGCAGTATTTT.

This sequence joins TRBV7-9 and TRBJ2-3; the D gene is possibly TRBD2 (6 bases). The CDR3 spans 15 residues. Germline V gene data show CDR1 as SEHNR and CDR2 as FQNEAQ (reference sequence). V lost 0 bases to trimming and J lost 2 bases, with 9 bases between them. CDR3 loop: CASSLAGGITDTQYF. The CDR3 DNA is TGTGCCAGCAGCTTAGCGGGGGGAATCACAGATACGCAGTATTTT.

The chain recombines TRBV23-1 with TRBJ1-6; perhaps TRBD1 as D (5 bases). Being an ORF, TRBV23-1 has a function that is uncertain. The V gene lost 4 bases and the J gene lost 0 bases, with 10 bases spanning the gap. The CDR3 contains 16 residues. CDR3 protein: CASSRQPSSYNSPLHF. CDR3 coding DNA: TGCGCCAGCAGTCGACAGCCAAGCTCCTATAATTCACCCCTCCACTTT.